These 16 T cell receptor beta chains originate from one sample sequenced in a study of patients and donors after allogeneic stem cell transplantation. Using its own MiXCR run on the RT-PCR reads, TCRdb lists one record per CDR3 protein. The sample contains 190,000 or so distinct CDR3 sequences, 35% to 45% of which appear only once. Sequencing was carried out using blood, either unsorted or a sorted T cell fraction (not recorded which). These receptors were collected from a human donor who was either an allogeneic HSCT recipient or a stem cell or donor lymphocyte infusion donor (not recorded which). It is not recorded whose cells these are; they may come from a transplant donor.

This clonotype was seen more than once but under ten times. The J gene is TRBJ2-2, the V gene TRBV27, with D maybe TRBD2 (5 bases). CDR1 is MNHEY and CDR2 is SMNVEV in the germline V gene (reference sequence). The V end was cut by 7 bases, the J end by 4 bases, with 13 bases between. The CDR3 spans 14 residues. The CDR3 DNA is TGTGCCAGCACCCCGGGGTTTGTCACCGGGGAGCTGTTTTTT. Protein sequence: CASTPGFVTGELFF.

The rearrangement joins TRBV7-9 to TRBJ2-4, with 13 bases that match TRBD2. The CDR3 totals 18 residues. Germline CDR1 is SEHNR and CDR2 is FQNEAQ (reference sequence). The trim removed 4 bases at V and 0 bases at J, leaving 6 bases unmatched. The CDR3 loop is CASSYGTSGDLAKNIQYF. The CDR3 DNA sequence: TGTGCCAGCAGCTACGGGACTAGCGGGGACTTAGCCAAAAACATTCAGTACTTC.

This rearrangement joins TRBV20-1 to TRBJ1-5; maybe TRBD1 (5 bases). The CDR3 length is 14 residues. The V end lost 3 bases, the J end lost 2 bases, and 11 bases lay between the germline ends. CDR1 and CDR2 from the germline V gene are DFQATT and SNEGSKA (reference sequence). The CDR3 here is CSASDGGGNQPQHF. As DNA, the CDR3 is TGCAGTGCTAGCGACGGGGGTGGCAATCAGCCCCAGCATTTT.

This clonotype was detected only a few times. V and J are TRBV29-1 and TRBJ1-1, with 10 bases identical to TRBD1. Germline V gene data show CDR1 as SQVTM and CDR2 as ANQGSEA. Trimming cost V 3 bases and J 1 base; bases outside gene matches: 5. The CDR3 consists of 15 residues. The CDR3 spells CSVEMDRGRNTEAFF. CDR3 DNA sequence: TGCAGCGTTGAGATGGACAGGGGGAGGAACACTGAAGCTTTCTTT.

This clonotype has more than one count but fewer than ten. This chain uses TRBV9 with TRBJ2-7, with D tentatively TRBD2 (5 bases). CDR1 is SGDLS, CDR2 YYNGEE, per germline. Trimming left V 4 bases short and J 4 bases short, with 15 bases between. This CDR3 region has 14 residues. CDR3 region: CASSPQAGDYEQYF. The CDR3 coding sequence is TGTGCCAGCAGCCCCCAGGCGGGTGATTACGAGCAGTACTTC.

The chain joins TRBV20-1 to TRBJ1-1; the D gene is possibly TRBD1 (5 bases). Germline values: CDR1 DFQATT, CDR2 SNEGSKA (reference sequence). The CDR3 is made up of 13 amino acids. Trimming took 3 bases from V and 3 from J, leaving 11 bases between them. The CDR3 DNA sequence: TGCAGTGCTAGCAGACAGCGAGACACTGAAGCTTTCTTT. Translated: CSASRQRDTEAFF.

This clonotype has a handful of counts. The rearrangement joins TRBV5-1 to TRBJ1-2; D remains ambiguous. Germline V gene data show CDR1 as SGHRS and CDR2 as YFSETQ. The CDR3 runs to 15 residues. The ends were cut back, 0 bases at V and 4 bases at J, with 13 bases in the middle. The CDR3 sequence: CASSLGVSVGYGYTF. The CDR3, as DNA: TGCGCCAGCAGCTTGGGGGTATCTGTCGGCTATGGCTACACCTTC. The full variable domain, its missing parts supplied by reference TRBV5-1 and TRBJ1-2, is KAGVTQTPRYLIKTRGQQVTLSCSPISGHRSVSWYQQTPGQGLQFLFEYFSETQRNKGNFPGRFSGRQFSNSRSEMNVSTLELGDSALYLCASSLGVSVGYGYTFGSGTRLTVV.

The rearrangement joins TRBV11-2 to TRBJ2-3, with D unclear. The CDR3 is made up of 16 amino acids. Germline V gene sequence: CDR1 SGHAT, CDR2 FQNNGV. V was trimmed by 0 bases and J by 6 bases, leaving 16 bases between them. The CDR3 is CASSLDTAVAPDTQYF. In nucleotides, the CDR3 is TGTGCCAGCAGCTTAGATACGGCGGTGGCCCCGGATACGCAGTATTTT.

In this sample, this clonotype turned up a few times. J is TRBJ1-1 and V is TRBV3-1, with 7 bases that match TRBD1. CDR1 and CDR2 (germline): LGHDT, YNNKEL (reference sequence). The CDR3 has 14 amino acids. After removal of 3 bases from V and 0 bases from J, the junction contained 1 base not matched to a gene. CDR3 region: CASSQGQMNTEAFF. In DNA, the CDR3 is TGTGCCAGCAGCCAGGGACAGATGAACACTGAAGCTTTCTTT.

The V gene is TRBV6-5, the J gene TRBJ1-6; D may be TRBD1 (5 bases). Germline V gene sequence: CDR1 MNHEY, CDR2 SVGAGI. V was pared by 6 bases and J by 6 bases, with 21 bases between. The length of the CDR3 is 17 residues. DNA of the CDR3: TGTGCCAGCAGCACGAACACCGGGGCCGAGGTTAATTCACCCCTCCACTTT. Protein sequence: CASSTNTGAEVNSPLHF.

This clonotype was observed a few times. This rearrangement joins TRBV28 to TRBJ2-4, with D perhaps given as TRBD1 or TRBD2 (5 bases each). V gave up 6 bases and J gave up 9 bases, with 15 bases separating them. CDR1 and CDR2 from the germline V gene are MDHEN and SYDVKM. This CDR3 comprises 13 residues. This chain's CDR3 is CASRTGTPGIQYF. CDR3 DNA: TGTGCCAGCAGAACCGGGACCCCGGGCATTCAGTACTTC.

The chain is built from TRBV4-1 and TRBJ2-7, with 7 bases that match TRBD2. The CDR3 length is 15 residues. The V gene end was trimmed by 2 bases and the J gene end by 0 bases; junction bases not matched to a gene: 4. The V gene's germline CDR1 is MGHRA and CDR2 YSYEKL. This CDR3 is CASSQFPGGSYEQYF. CDR3 in DNA: TGCGCCAGCAGCCAATTCCCGGGGGGCTCCTACGAGCAGTACTTC.

The rearrangement joins TRBV28 to TRBJ2-5; possibly TRBD1 or TRBD2 for D (5 bases each). The CDR3 totals 12 residues. Trimming left V 6 bases short and J 4 bases short, with 9 bases between. Germline CDR1 and CDR2: MDHEN and SYDVKM. CDR3 coding DNA: TGTGCCAGCAGAACCGGGACAGAGACCCAGTACTTC. Its protein product is CASRTGTETQYF.

This clonotype occurred a few times. This rearrangement joins TRBV20-1 to TRBJ1-4; D unresolved. Germline V CDR1 and CDR2: DFQATT, SNEGSKA (reference sequence). Trimming took 5 bases from V and 5 from J, leaving 6 bases between them. CDR3 length equals 11 residues. CDR3 in DNA: TGCAGTGCTGGGGAGAATGAAAAACTGTTTTTT. As protein: CSAGENEKLFF.

The rearrangement uses TRBV5-1 and TRBJ2-7; D is perhaps TRBD1 (5 bases). Germline lookup yields CDR1 SGHRS and CDR2 YFSETQ. Deletions cut 1 base from V and 2 bases from J, with 10 bases between. The CDR3 runs 14 residues. The CDR3 region is CASSLYGAAYEQYF. DNA of the CDR3: TGCGCCAGCAGCTTGTATGGGGCCGCCTACGAGCAGTACTTC.

This clonotype was detected only a few times. The J gene is TRBJ2-1, the V gene TRBV5-1; weak D call: TRBD1 (6 bases). The CDR3 is 15 residues long. V was pared by 4 bases and J by 3 bases, with 14 bases between. Per the germline V gene, CDR1 is SGHRS and CDR2 is YFSETQ. CDR3 sequence reads: CASSGTGNVYNEQFF. The CDR3, as DNA: TGCGCCAGCAGCGGAACAGGGAATGTCTACAATGAGCAGTTCTTC.